This TCR beta chain appears in the sequencing data of a study of blood T cells in healthy people across ages. On this clonotype: At one end the junction does not follow the germline gene, possibly because of a read error.

It was with a sample-barcoded 5' primer and a J-beta primer mix that a second PCR of roughly 6 to 11 cycles was run. TCRdb redid the calling of the 5' RACE reads with MiXCR, one entry per CDR3 protein. The sample contains about 1.4 million distinct CDR3 sequences, around 55% of which appear only once. This CDR3 has 17 residues. CDR1 is LGHNA and CDR2 is YNFKEQ in the germline V gene. This receptor was identified in a man aged 18 to 35 in good health. Sequencing was done on a sample of blood. The gene calls are TRBV4-2 and TRBJ2-1; D unresolved. DNA for the CDR3: TGTGCCAGCAACCAAGATAAGGTGGTCAAACTTTACAATGAGCAGTTCTTC. Its protein product is CASNQDKVVKLYNEQFF.